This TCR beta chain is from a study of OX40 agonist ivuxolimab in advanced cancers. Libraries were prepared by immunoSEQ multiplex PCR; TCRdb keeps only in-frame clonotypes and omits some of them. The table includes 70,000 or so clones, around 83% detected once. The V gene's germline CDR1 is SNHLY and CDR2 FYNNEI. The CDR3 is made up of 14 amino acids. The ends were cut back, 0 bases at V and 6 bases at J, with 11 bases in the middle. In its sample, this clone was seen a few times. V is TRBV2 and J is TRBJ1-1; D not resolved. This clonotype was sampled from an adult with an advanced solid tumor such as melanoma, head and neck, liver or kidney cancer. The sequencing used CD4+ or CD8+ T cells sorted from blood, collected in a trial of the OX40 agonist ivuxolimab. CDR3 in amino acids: CASSEAPGLSEAFF. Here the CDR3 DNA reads TGTGCCAGCAGTGAAGCCCCCGGTCTTTCTGAAGCTTTCTTT.